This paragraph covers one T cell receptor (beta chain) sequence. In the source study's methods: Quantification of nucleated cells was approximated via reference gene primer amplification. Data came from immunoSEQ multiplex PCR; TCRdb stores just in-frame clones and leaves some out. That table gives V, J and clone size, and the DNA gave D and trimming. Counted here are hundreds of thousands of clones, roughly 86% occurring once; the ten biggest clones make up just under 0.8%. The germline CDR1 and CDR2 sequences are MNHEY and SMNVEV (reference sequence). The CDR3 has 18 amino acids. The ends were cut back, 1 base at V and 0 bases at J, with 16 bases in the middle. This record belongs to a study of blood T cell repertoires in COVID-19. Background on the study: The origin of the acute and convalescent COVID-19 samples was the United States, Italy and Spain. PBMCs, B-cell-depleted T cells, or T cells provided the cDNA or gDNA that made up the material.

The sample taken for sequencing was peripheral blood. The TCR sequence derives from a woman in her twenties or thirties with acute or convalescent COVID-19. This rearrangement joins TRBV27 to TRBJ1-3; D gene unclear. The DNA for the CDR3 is TGTGCCAGCAGTTTATACTATGCACGGCTGAGCTCTGGAAACACCATATATTTT. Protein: CASSLYYARLSSGNTIYF.